This T cell receptor beta chain was identified during a study of T cell responses to AZD1222 COVID-19 vaccine. Study conclusions and caveats: No day 14 peak samples; only post-peak repertoires were characterized. Clonal diversity was possibly underestimated; the donors were predominantly white British and more often female. Mapped onto spike, vaccine-associated CD4 TCRs spanned it and were dominant at 160-218 and 743-854.

This clone appeared once. Its antigen remains unknown. The CDR3 length is 14 residues. The V gene's germline CDR1 is SGHKS and CDR2 YYEKEE (reference sequence). V lost 4 bases to trimming and J lost 5 bases, with 14 bases between them. The protocol was immunoSEQ multiplex PCR, while the TCRdb copy is restricted to in-frame clones and leaves out a portion. The sample holds around 89,000 clones; roughly 93% are singletons and the top ten take about 20%. The specimen comprised peripheral blood, sampled on day 0 of AZD1222 vaccination. V and J are TRBV5-5 and TRBJ2-3; D not resolved. This TCR was recovered from an adult in good health. The CDR3 DNA is TGTGCCAGCAGCCCTCGGGCGGATTTAGATACGCAGTATTTT. This sequence encodes CASSPRADLDTQYF.